These 6 T cell receptor beta chains originate from one sample sequenced in a study of neurological immune-mediated disorders. TCRdb reprocessed the 5' RACE reads with MiXCR, giving one entry per CDR3 protein. This sample has more than 20,000 distinct CDR3 sequences; less than 15% occur once, and the top ten carry 4.5% to 5.5%. Time point specified: technical triplicate 1. Sequenced: CD4+ T cells from blood. Receptors originate from a female donor with HTLV-1-associated myelopathy (HAM/TSP).

This clonotype has ten or more counts. The CDR3 nucleotides are TGTGCCAGCAGCCCTCGGACAGGGCGCACAGATACGCAGTATTTT. It is translated as CASSPRTGRTDTQYF. The rearrangement uses TRBV11-3 and TRBJ2-3, with 8 bases identical to TRBD1. The CDR3 length is 15 residues. The V gene end was trimmed by 5 bases and the J gene end by 1 base; junction bases not matched to a gene: 5. The germline V gene encodes CDR1 SGHNT and CDR2 YENEEA.

This clonotype showed up many times. V usage is TRBV29-1 and J usage is TRBJ2-7; D is undetermined. The CDR3 spans 12 residues. V was clipped by 6 bases and J by 3 bases, with 12 bases between them. Germline CDR1 is SQVTM and CDR2 is ANQGSEA. This CDR3 reads CSVRDAYYEQYF. The CDR3, as DNA: TGCAGCGTCAGAGATGCCTACTACGAGCAGTACTTC.

The chain is built from TRBV14 and TRBJ2-5, with D perhaps assigned TRBD1 or TRBD2 (6 bases each). The germline V gene encodes CDR1 SGHDN and CDR2 FVKESK. This CDR3 is built from 13 residues. Trimming took 4 bases from V and 2 from J, leaving 8 bases between them. CDR3 nucleotide sequence: TGTGCCAGCAGCCGGAGGGGGCAAGAGACCCAGTACTTC. Its protein product is CASSRRGQETQYF.

This clonotype was counted many times. This sequence joins TRBV6-5 and TRBJ1-5; TRBD1 aligns across 11 bases. V shed 5 bases, J shed 6 bases, and the junction held 3 bases outside the gene matches. CDR1 is MNHEY and CDR2 is SVGAGI in the germline V gene. The CDR3 contains 14 residues. CDR3 nucleotide sequence: TGTGCCAGCAGTCGAGGACAGGGGGCTCAGCCCCAGCATTTT. It translates to CASSRGQGAQPQHF.

By sample share, this clonotype is medium-sized (0.01 to 0.1%). V is TRBV5-1 and J is TRBJ2-3; 10 nucleotides agree with TRBD1. The V segment lost 7 bases and the J segment 1 base; nucleotides outside the gene matches: 6. The CDR3 covers 15 residues. Looked up from germline, CDR1 is SGHRS and CDR2 is YFSETQ. This CDR3 reads CASSRDRGGTDTQYF. Written as DNA, the CDR3 is TGCGCCAGCTCTAGGGACAGGGGAGGCACAGATACGCAGTATTTT.

In the case of this clonotype: The junction and the germline gene differ at one end; a read error may be behind it. The chain combines TRBV12-3 or TRBV12-4 with TRBJ2-6; tentatively, D is TRBD1 (5 bases). There are 15 residues in the CDR3. CDR3 DNA sequence: TGTGCCAGCAGTTTACTAGTCTCTGGGGCCAACGTCCTGAATTTC. Its protein product is CASSLLVSGANVLNF.